This T cell receptor (beta chain) was profiled in a study of blood T cells in healthy people across ages. Using a J-beta primer mix together with a sample-barcoded 5' primer, a second PCR was run for about 6 to 12 cycles. MiXCR, run by TCRdb on the 5' RACE reads, gives a single entry per CDR3 protein. Of around 1,000,000 distinct CDR3 sequences detected, 25% appear once; the ten largest clones hold about 0.8%. This clonotype was counted ten times or more. This sample was also put to use in a study of T cells of mothers and their children. That work contributes: Addition of sample barcodes and 2-4 random nucleotides occurred through the M1S primer of the second PCR.

Sequenced sample: blood. This receptor was identified in a girl under 10 years old in good health.

CDR3 bases: TGTGCCAGCAGCGAGAACTACGAGCAGTACTTC. As protein: CASSENYEQYF. The V gene is TRBV11-3, the J gene TRBJ2-7; D is ambiguous. V lost 5 bases and J lost 3, with 5 bases in between. This CDR3 comprises 11 residues. CDR1 is SGHNT and CDR2 is YENEEA in the germline V gene.